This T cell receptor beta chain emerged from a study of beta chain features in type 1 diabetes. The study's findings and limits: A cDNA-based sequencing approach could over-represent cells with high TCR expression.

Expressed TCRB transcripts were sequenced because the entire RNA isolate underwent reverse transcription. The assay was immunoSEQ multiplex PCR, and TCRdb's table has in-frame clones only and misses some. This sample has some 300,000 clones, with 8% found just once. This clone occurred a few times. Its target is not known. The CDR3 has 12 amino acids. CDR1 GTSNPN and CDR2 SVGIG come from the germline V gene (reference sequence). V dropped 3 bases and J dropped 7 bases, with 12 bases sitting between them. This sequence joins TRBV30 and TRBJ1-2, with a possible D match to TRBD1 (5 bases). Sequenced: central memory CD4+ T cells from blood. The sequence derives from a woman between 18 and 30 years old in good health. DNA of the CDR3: TGTGCCTGGAGCGCTGGGACTTTTGGCTACACCTTC. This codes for CAWSAGTFGYTF. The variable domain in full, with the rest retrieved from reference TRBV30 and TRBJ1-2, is SQTIHQWPATLVQPVGSPLSLECTVEGTSNPNLYWYRQAAGRGLQLLFYSVGIGQISSEVPQNLSASRPQDRQFILSSKKLLLSDSGFYLCAWSAGTFGYTFGSGTRLTVV.